These 16 T cell receptor beta chains came from one sample sequenced in a study of cytomegalovirus exposure and HLA in healthy donors. The PCR contained 60 Vbeta and 13 Jbeta primers. Repertoires were generated with immunoSEQ multiplex PCR, while TCRdb's copy carries only in-frame clones and drops some. This table has 150,000 to 200,000 clones, around 76% appearing once. The sample was PBMCs. All receptors derive from a female donor in good health and CMV-seronegative.

This chain joins TRBV12-5 and TRBJ1-1, with 7 bases that match TRBD1. V gave up 3 bases and J gave up 1 base; unmatched junction bases: 8. CDR1 and CDR2 (germline): LGHNT, FRNRAP. The CDR3 is 16 residues long. CDR3 sequence: CASGFNPDRANTEAFF. The DNA for the CDR3 is TGTGCTAGTGGTTTCAATCCTGACAGGGCGAACACTGAAGCTTTCTTT. The variable domain in full, with the rest retrieved from reference TRBV12-5 and TRBJ1-1, is DARVTQTPRHKVTEMGQEVTMRCQPILGHNTVFWYRQTMMQGLELLAYFRNRAPLDDSGMPKDRFSAEMPDATLATLKIQPSEPRDSAVYFCASGFNPDRANTEAFFGQGTRLTVV.

V and J are TRBV30 and TRBJ1-2, with TRBD1 matching over 9 bases. CDR1 is GTSNPN and CDR2 is SVGIG in the germline V gene (reference sequence). The CDR3 has 15 amino acids. Trimming at V came to 0 bases and at J to 8 bases, leaving 10 bases not matched to a gene. In DNA, the CDR3 is TGTGCCTGGAGTGTATCCGGGACAGGGCCGAGAGGCTACACCTTC. Residues: CAWSVSGTGPRGYTF. The full variable domain, in which reference TRBV30 and TRBJ1-2 provide the parts outside the CDR3, is SQTIHQWPATLVQPVGSPLSLECTVEGTSNPNLYWYRQAAGRGLQLLFYSVGIGQISSEVPQNLSASRPQDRQFILSSKKLLLSDSGFYLCAWSVSGTGPRGYTFGSGTRLTVV.

The table lists this clone with a count of one. The chain joins TRBV2 to TRBJ1-1; possible D gene TRBD1, 5 bases. V was shortened by 6 bases and J by 3 bases, with 14 bases between the two germline ends. Germline V gene lookup returns CDR1 SNHLY and CDR2 FYNNEI. There are 14 residues in the CDR3. The CDR3: CASSSLGGDTEAFF. DNA for the CDR3: TGTGCCAGCAGCAGCCTGGGGGGGGACACTGAAGCTTTCTTT.

The chain links TRBV6-5 to TRBJ1-5, with D unresolved. The CDR3 spans 13 residues. Germline assignment: CDR1 MNHEY and CDR2 SVGAGI. Between the trimmed V and J ends, which lost 6 bases and 4 bases, there was a span of 10 bases. In DNA form, the CDR3 reads TGTGCCAGCAGCCGAGGAGGGAATCAGCCCCAGCATTTT. The encoded protein is CASSRGGNQPQHF.

On this clone itself: The sample contains more than one DNA sequence encoding this CDR3. The chain links TRBV7-2 to TRBJ1-4; D possibly corresponds to TRBD1 (6 bases). Germline V lookup: CDR1 SGHTA, CDR2 FQGNSA. The CDR3 has 15 residues. Between the trimmed V and J ends, which lost 1 base and 5 bases, there was a span of 11 bases. This chain's CDR3 is CASSLVWGRNEKLFF. CDR3 in DNA: TGTGCCAGCAGCTTAGTCTGGGGGCGGAATGAAAAACTGTTTTTT.

V and J are TRBV30 and TRBJ2-5; TRBD2 aligns across 7 bases. The CDR3 covers 13 residues. After removal of 0 bases from V and 7 bases from J, the junction contained 5 bases not matched to a gene. CDR1 and CDR2 from the germline V gene are GTSNPN and SVGIG (reference sequence). Here the CDR3 reads CAWSVIAGGTQYF. The CDR3 DNA sequence: TGTGCCTGGAGTGTAATAGCGGGCGGGACCCAGTACTTC.

The genes are TRBV6-1 and TRBJ2-3, with 9 positions matching TRBD2. V shed 4 bases and J 2 bases; nucleotides not matched to a gene: 7. This CDR3 has 16 residues. Germline loops: CDR1 MNHNS, CDR2 SASEGT. The CDR3 region is CASSGNSGGVTDTQYF. CDR3 DNA sequence: TGTGCCAGCAGTGGTAATAGCGGGGGAGTCACAGATACGCAGTATTTT.

The rearrangement joins TRBV28 to TRBJ2-1, with D unresolved. CDR1 MDHEN and CDR2 SYDVKM come from the germline V gene. V gave up 7 bases and J gave up 1 base, with 8 bases separating them. This CDR3 region has 13 residues. CDR3 amino acids: CASTPLSYNEQFF. CDR3 in DNA: TGTGCCAGCACCCCCCTTTCCTACAATGAGCAGTTCTTC. The entire variable domain, with the rest obtained from reference TRBV28 and TRBJ2-1, is as follows: DVKVTQSSRYLVKRTGEKVFLECVQDMDHENMFWYRQDPGLGLRLIYFSYDVKMKEKGDIPEGYSVSREKKERFSLILESASTNQTSMYLCASTPLSYNEQFFGPGTRLTVL.

The chain joins TRBV6-1 to TRBJ2-3; tentatively, D is TRBD2 (5 bases). Germline values: CDR1 MNHNS, CDR2 SASEGT. Trimming took off 3 bases at V and 4 bases at J, with 14 bases between the two ends. The CDR3 is 15 amino acids. CDR3 in amino acids: CASSDHTMRADTQYF. The CDR3 coding sequence is TGTGCCAGCAGTGATCACACGATGAGGGCAGATACGCAGTATTTT.

V gene TRBV27 combines with J gene TRBJ2-7; TRBD2 might be the D (6 bases). The CDR3 loop spans 15 amino acids. Germline values: CDR1 MNHEY, CDR2 SMNVEV (reference sequence). V was trimmed by 1 base and J by 0 bases, leaving 10 bases between them. The CDR3 DNA reads as TGTGCCAGCAGTTTATACGGGAGAAGCTCCTACGAGCAGTACTTC. Protein product: CASSLYGRSSYEQYF.

V usage is TRBV30 and J usage is TRBJ1-5, with D hard to call. Germline V CDR1 and CDR2: GTSNPN, SVGIG (reference sequence). This CDR3 has 13 amino acids. V lost 1 base to trimming and J lost 6 bases, with 10 bases between them. CDR3 coding DNA: TGTGCCTGGAGTGACTGGGGAGGTCAGCCCCAGCATTTT. Protein sequence: CAWSDWGGQPQHF. The whole variable domain, remainder taken from reference TRBV30 and TRBJ1-5, is SQTIHQWPATLVQPVGSPLSLECTVEGTSNPNLYWYRQAAGRGLQLLFYSVGIGQISSEVPQNLSASRPQDRQFILSSKKLLLSDSGFYLCAWSDWGGQPQHFGDGTRLSIL.

This clone was seen a handful of times. This chain uses TRBV29-1 with TRBJ1-2, with a tentative D call TRBD1 (5 bases). The CDR3 totals 12 residues. In germline, CDR1 is SQVTM, CDR2 ANQGSEA. Between the trimmed V and J ends, which lost 3 bases and 8 bases, there was a span of 13 bases. CDR3 nucleotide sequence: TGCAGCGTTGAGAGAGGGGACTGGGGCTACACCTTC. Amino acids: CSVERGDWGYTF.

This chain uses TRBV5-6 with TRBJ2-1; 8 bases are a match to TRBD1. The ends lost 4 bases at V and 5 bases at J; junction bases unmatched: 17. Germline V CDR1 and CDR2: SGHDT, YYEEEE. This CDR3 comprises 18 residues. The CDR3 DNA is TGTGCCAGCAGCACCGGACAGGGTATAGGCCTGCGACACAATGAGCAGTTCTTC. Protein: CASSTGQGIGLRHNEQFF. The entire variable domain, with the rest obtained from reference TRBV5-6 and TRBJ2-1, is as follows: DAGVTQSPTHLIKTRGQQVTLRCSPKSGHDTVSWYQQALGQGPQFIFQYYEEEERQRGNFPDRFSGHQFPNYSSELNVNALLLGDSALYLCASSTGQGIGLRHNEQFFGPGTRLTVL.

This sequence joins TRBV10-1 and TRBJ2-3; tentative D call: TRBD2 (6 bases). Germline V gives CDR1 WNHNN, CDR2 SYGVQD (reference sequence). The CDR3 has 16 amino acids. Trimming took 0 bases from V and 2 from J, leaving 12 bases between them. In DNA form, the CDR3 reads TGCGCCAGCAGTGAGTCAGGCGGGGCTTCCACAGATACGCAGTATTTT. Translation: CASSESGGASTDTQYF.

V and J are TRBV2 and TRBJ2-1, with TRBD2 as a possible D gene (6 bases). The CDR3 covers 15 residues. CDR1 is SNHLY and CDR2 is FYNNEI in the germline V gene. V was shortened by 2 bases and J by 0 bases, with 8 bases between the two germline ends. The CDR3 loop is CASSERESSYNEQFF. CDR3 DNA sequence: TGTGCCAGCAGTGAACGGGAGAGCTCCTACAATGAGCAGTTCTTC.

This clone occurred a few times. The V call is TRBV5-5, the J call TRBJ2-7; TRBD2 agrees at 13 bases. CDR3 length equals 14 residues. The germline gives CDR1 SGHKS, CDR2 YYEKEE (reference sequence). With 5 bases clipped from V and 4 bases from J, the junction kept 3 bases outside the gene matches. The CDR3 sequence: CASREGLAGYEQYF. CDR3 coding DNA: TGTGCCAGCAGAGAGGGACTAGCGGGGTACGAGCAGTACTTC.